This T cell receptor (beta chain) was profiled in a study of shared clonotypes between healthy human individuals. Background on the study: Donor ages ranged 18 to 49 years: a couple of women, a few men.

This CDR3 contains 16 residues. Germline V gives CDR1 SEHNR, CDR2 FQNEAQ (reference sequence). V was pared by 5 bases and J by 1 base, with 10 bases of the junction left unmatched. CD45RO-negative, CCR7-positively selected cells formed the naive CD8 fraction, excluding terminally differentiated effector memory CD45RA+ cells. The repertoire was sequenced with immunoSEQ multiplex PCR; TCRdb's copy has only in-frame clones and lacks some. The repertoire has more than 550,000 clones, around 90% of them found once; the top ten carry roughly 24%. In regard to this clone: Its matching antigen is unknown.

Broader study findings: Naive subsets, compared against memory subsets, generally had larger estimated richness values.

The chain is built from TRBV7-9 and TRBJ2-5; TRBD1 matches 7 bases. This clonotype originated in a man aged 25 to 40 in good health. Source material: naive CD8+ T cells sorted from blood. CDR3 region: CASSVSPTGRQETQYF. The CDR3 region has the DNA TGTGCCAGCAGCGTCTCCCCGACAGGGCGCCAAGAGACCCAGTACTTC.